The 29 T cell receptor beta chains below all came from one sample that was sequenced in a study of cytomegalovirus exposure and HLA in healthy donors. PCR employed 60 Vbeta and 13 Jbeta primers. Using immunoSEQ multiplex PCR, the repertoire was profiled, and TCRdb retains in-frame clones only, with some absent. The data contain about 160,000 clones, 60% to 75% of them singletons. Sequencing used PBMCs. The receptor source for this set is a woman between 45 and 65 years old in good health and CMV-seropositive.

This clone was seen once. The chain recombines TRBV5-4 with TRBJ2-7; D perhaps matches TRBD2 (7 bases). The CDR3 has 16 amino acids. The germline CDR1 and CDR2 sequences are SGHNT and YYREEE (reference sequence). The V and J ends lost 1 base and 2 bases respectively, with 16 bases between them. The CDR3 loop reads CASSLQGGAGTYEQYF. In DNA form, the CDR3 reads TGTGCCAGCAGCTTGCAAGGGGGGGCTGGGACCTACGAGCAGTACTTC.

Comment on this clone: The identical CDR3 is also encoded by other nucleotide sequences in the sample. CDR3 DNA sequence: TGCGCCAGCAGCTTGTCAGGGCGTGGAGCTGAAGCTTTCTTT. Residues: CASSLSGRGAEAFF. The V and J genes are TRBV5-1 and TRBJ1-1, with D possibly being TRBD1 (5 bases). Trimming cost V 1 base and J 6 bases, with 13 bases left between them. CDR3 length: 14 amino acids. CDR1 is SGHRS, CDR2 YFSETQ, per germline.

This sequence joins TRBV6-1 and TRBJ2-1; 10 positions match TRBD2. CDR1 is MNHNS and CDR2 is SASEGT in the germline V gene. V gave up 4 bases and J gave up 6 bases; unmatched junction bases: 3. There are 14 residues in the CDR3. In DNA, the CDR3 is TGTGCCAGCAGTGGGAGCGGGGGGGCCAATGAGCAGTTCTTC. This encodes CASSGSGGANEQFF.

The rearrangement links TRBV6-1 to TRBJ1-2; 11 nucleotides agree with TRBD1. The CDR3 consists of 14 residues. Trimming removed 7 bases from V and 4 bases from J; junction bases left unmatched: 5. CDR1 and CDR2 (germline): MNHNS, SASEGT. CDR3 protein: CASIWTGGFYGYTF. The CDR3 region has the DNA TGTGCCAGCATTTGGACAGGGGGCTTCTATGGCTACACCTTC.

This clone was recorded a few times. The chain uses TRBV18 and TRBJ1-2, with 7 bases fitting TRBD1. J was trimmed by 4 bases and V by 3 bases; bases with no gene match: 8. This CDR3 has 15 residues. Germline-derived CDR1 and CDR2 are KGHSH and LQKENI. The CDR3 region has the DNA TGTGCCAGCTCACCCTCCGGACAGGACATCTATGGCTACACCTTC. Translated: CASSPSGQDIYGYTF. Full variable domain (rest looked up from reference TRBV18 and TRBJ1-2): NAGVMQNPRHLVRRRGQEARLRCSPMKGHSHVYWYRQLPEEGLKFMVYLQKENIIDESGMPKERFSAEFPKEGPSILRIQQVVRGDSAAYFCASSPSGQDIYGYTFGSGTRLTVV.

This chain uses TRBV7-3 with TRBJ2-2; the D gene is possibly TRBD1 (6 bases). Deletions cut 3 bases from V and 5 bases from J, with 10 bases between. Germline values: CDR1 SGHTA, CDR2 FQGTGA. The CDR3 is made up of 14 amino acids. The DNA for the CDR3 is TGTGCCAGCAGCTTTTTAGGGGGAACCGGGGAGCTGTTTTTT. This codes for CASSFLGGTGELFF.

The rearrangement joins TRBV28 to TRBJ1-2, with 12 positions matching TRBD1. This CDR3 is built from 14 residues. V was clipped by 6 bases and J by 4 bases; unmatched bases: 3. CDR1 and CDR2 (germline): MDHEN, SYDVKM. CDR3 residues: CASRGQGAPYGYTF. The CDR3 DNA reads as TGTGCCAGCAGGGGACAGGGGGCGCCCTATGGCTACACCTTC.

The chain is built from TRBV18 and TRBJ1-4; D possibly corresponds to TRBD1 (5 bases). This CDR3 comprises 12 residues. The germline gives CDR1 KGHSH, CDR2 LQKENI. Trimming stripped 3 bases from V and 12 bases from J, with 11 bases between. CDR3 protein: CASSPQGDELFF. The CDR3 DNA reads TGTGCCAGCTCACCCCAGGGCGATGAACTGTTTTTT.

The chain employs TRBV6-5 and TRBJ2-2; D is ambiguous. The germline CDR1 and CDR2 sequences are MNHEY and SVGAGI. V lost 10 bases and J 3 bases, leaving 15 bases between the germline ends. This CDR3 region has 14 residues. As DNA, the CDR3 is TGTGCCACCTCCCCCGCGATGGACACCGGGGAGCTGTTTTTT. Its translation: CATSPAMDTGELFF.

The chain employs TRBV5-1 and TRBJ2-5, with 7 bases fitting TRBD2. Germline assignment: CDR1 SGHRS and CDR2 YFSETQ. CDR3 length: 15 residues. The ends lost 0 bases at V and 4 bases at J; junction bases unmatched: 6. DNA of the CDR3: TGCGCCAGCAGCTTGGGGCTAGCGGTTGGAGAGACCCAGTACTTC. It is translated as CASSLGLAVGETQYF.

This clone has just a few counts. As DNA, the CDR3 is TGTGCCAGCAGTTTAGTCAGCGGAGATTACAATGAGCAGTTCTTC. Its protein is CASSLVSGDYNEQFF. The chain is built from TRBV27 and TRBJ2-1, with D possibly matching TRBD2 (5 bases). Germline V gene data show CDR1 as MNHEY and CDR2 as SMNVEV (reference sequence). CDR3 length: 15 amino acids. Trimming took off 2 bases at V and 4 bases at J, with 12 bases between the two ends.

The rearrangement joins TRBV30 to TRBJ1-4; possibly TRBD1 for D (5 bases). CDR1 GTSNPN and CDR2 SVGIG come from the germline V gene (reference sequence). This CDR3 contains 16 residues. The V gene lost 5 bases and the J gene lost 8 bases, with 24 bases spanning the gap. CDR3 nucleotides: TGTGCCTGGGGTGAGGGGATCAGCCCCGCGGGGGAAAAACTGTTTTTT. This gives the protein CAWGEGISPAGEKLFF.

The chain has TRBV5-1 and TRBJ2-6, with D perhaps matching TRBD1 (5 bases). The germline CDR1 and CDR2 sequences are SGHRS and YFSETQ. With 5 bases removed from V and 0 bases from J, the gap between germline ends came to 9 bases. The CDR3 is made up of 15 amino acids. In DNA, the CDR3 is TGCGCCAGCAGATCCGACAGCTCTGGGGCCAACGTCCTGACTTTC. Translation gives CASRSDSSGANVLTF.

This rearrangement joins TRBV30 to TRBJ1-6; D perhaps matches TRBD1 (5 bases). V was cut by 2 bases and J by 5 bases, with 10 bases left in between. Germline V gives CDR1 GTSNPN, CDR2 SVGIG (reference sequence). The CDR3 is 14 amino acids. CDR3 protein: CAWSPGTNNSPLHF. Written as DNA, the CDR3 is TGTGCCTGGAGTCCCGGGACTAATAATTCACCCCTCCACTTT.

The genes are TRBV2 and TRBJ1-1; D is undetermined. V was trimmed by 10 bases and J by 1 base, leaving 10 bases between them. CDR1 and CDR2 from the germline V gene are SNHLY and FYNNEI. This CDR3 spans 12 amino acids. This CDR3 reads CATTRTNTEAFF. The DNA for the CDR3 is TGTGCCACCACACGAACGAACACTGAAGCTTTCTTT.

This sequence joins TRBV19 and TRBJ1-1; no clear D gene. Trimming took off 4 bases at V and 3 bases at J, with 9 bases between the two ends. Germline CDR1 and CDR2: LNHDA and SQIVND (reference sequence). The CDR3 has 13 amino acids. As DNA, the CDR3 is TGTGCCAGTAGTAACGGTTTCGACACTGAAGCTTTCTTT. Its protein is CASSNGFDTEAFF.

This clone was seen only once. The CDR3 nucleotides read TGTGCCAGCAGCTTAGCAGGCCAACCGAGAGATACGCAGTATTTT. Translation gives CASSLAGQPRDTQYF. The chain uses TRBV7-3 and TRBJ2-3; no reliable D call. Germline V gene sequence: CDR1 SGHTA, CDR2 FQGTGA. V lost 2 bases, J lost 5 bases, and 14 bases lay in between. The CDR3 runs to 15 residues.

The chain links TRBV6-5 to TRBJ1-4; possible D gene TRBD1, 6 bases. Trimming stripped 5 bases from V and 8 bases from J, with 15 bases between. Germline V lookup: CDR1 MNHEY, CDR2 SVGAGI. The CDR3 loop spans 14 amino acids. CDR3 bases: TGTGCCAGCAGTGGATCAGGGGTAGGGGAAAAACTGTTTTTT. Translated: CASSGSGVGEKLFF.

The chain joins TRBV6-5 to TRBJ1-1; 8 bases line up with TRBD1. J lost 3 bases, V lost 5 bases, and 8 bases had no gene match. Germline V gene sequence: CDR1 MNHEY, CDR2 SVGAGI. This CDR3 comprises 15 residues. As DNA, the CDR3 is TGTGCCAGCAGTGGACAGGGCGTCGGCGACACTGAAGCTTTCTTT. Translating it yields CASSGQGVGDTEAFF.

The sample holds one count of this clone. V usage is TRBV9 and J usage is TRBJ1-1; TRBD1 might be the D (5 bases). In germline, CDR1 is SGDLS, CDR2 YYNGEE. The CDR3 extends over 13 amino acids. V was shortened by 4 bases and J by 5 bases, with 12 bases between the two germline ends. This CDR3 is CASSTGGRTEAFF. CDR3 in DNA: TGTGCCAGCAGCACCGGGGGGAGGACTGAAGCTTTCTTT.

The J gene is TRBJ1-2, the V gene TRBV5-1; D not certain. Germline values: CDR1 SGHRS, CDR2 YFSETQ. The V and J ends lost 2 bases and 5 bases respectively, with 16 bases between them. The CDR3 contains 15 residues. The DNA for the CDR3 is TGCGCCAGCAGCTTCGGATTAATTGGCGGATATGGCTACACCTTC. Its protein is CASSFGLIGGYGYTF.

The CDR3 nucleotides read TGTGCCAGCAGTTTAGATGGGGGACTTATCTATGGCTACACCTTC. Translation: CASSLDGGLIYGYTF. This chain connects TRBV27 to TRBJ1-2, with D possibly being TRBD1 (5 bases). This CDR3 comprises 15 residues. Germline assignment: CDR1 MNHEY and CDR2 SMNVEV (reference sequence). Trimming left V 2 bases short and J 4 bases short, with 14 bases between.

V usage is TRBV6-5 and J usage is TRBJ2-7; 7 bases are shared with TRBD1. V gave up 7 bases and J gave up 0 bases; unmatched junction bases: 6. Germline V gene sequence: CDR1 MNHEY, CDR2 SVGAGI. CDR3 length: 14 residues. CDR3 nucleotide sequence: TGTGCCAGCAAAAACAGGGGAAGCTCCTACGAGCAGTACTTC. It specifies CASKNRGSSYEQYF.

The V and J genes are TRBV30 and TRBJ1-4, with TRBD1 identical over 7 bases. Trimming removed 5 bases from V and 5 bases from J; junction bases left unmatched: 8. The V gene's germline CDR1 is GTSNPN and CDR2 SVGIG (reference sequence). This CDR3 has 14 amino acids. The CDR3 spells CAWLRQGPNEKLFF. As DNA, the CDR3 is TGTGCCTGGCTCCGACAGGGACCGAATGAAAAACTGTTTTTT.

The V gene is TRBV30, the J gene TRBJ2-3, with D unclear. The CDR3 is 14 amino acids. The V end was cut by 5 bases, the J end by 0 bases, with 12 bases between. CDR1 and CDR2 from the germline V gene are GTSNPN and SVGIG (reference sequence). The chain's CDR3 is CAWSEEISTDTQYF. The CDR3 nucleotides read TGTGCCTGGTCCGAGGAGATTAGCACAGATACGCAGTATTTT.

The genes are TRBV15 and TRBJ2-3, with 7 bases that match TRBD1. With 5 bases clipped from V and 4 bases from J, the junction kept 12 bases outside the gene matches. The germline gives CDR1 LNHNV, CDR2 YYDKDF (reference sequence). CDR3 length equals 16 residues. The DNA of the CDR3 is TGTGCCACCAGCGGTACCGGGACAGAGGTCGCAGATACGCAGTATTTT. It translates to CATSGTGTEVADTQYF. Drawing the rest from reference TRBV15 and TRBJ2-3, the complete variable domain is DAMVIQNPRYQVTQFGKPVTLSCSQTLNHNVMYWYQQKSSQAPKLLFHYYDKDFNNEADTPDNFQSRRPNTSFCFLDIRSPGLGDTAMYLCATSGTGTEVADTQYFGPGTRLTVL.

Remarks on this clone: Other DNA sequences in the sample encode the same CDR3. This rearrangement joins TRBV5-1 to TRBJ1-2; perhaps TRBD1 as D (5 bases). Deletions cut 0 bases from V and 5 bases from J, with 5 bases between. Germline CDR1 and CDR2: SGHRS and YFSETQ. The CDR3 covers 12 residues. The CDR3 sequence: CASSLEGYGYTF. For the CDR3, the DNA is TGCGCCAGCAGCTTGGAGGGGTATGGCTACACCTTC. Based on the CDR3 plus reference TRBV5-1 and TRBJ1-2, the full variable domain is KAGVTQTPRYLIKTRGQQVTLSCSPISGHRSVSWYQQTPGQGLQFLFEYFSETQRNKGNFPGRFSGRQFSNSRSEMNVSTLELGDSALYLCASSLEGYGYTFGSGTRLTVV.

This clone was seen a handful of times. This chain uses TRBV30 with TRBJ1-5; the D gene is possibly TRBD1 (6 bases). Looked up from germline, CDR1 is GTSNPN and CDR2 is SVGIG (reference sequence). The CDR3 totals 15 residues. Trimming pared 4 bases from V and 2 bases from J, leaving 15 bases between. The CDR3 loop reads CAWTSGRGGNQPQHF. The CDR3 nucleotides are TGTGCCTGGACTTCGGGCAGGGGTGGCAATCAGCCCCAGCATTTT. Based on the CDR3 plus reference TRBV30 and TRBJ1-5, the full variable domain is SQTIHQWPATLVQPVGSPLSLECTVEGTSNPNLYWYRQAAGRGLQLLFYSVGIGQISSEVPQNLSASRPQDRQFILSSKKLLLSDSGFYLCAWTSGRGGNQPQHFGDGTRLSIL.

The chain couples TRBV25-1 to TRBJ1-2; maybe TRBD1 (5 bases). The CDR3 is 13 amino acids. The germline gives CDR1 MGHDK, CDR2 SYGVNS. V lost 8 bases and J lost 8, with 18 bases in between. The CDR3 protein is CASSVTASSGYTF. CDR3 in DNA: TGTGCCAGCTCTGTGACAGCCTCCTCCGGCTACACCTTC.